This is a list of T cell receptor beta chains from one sample in a study of blood T cell repertoires in COVID-19. Sequencing was performed with immunoSEQ multiplex PCR; in TCRdb, only in-frame clones are kept and a portion is missing. The sample shows 35,000 to 50,000 clones, about 70% of them seen only once. What was sequenced was peripheral blood. Receptors were obtained from an elderly man with acute or convalescent COVID-19. Both conserved end residues are part of each CDR3. D genes are given only for firm matches. Not all rows give a size; the values are once, few, many and, for expanded clones, a class.

V	J	D	size	DNA	CDR3
TRBV28	TRBJ1-1	NA	NA	TGTGCCAGCAGTTTAGGGCAGTACACTGAAGCTTTCTTT	CASSLGQYTEAFF
TRBV30	TRBJ1-1	TRBD1	NA	TGTGCCTGGAGTGGCCTGGGACAGGGGTGGGGTGAAGCTTTCTTT	CAWSGLGQGWGEAFF
TRBV21-1	TRBJ2-3	NA	few	TGTGCCAGCAGCAAAGGGGCGCGAGCAGATACGCAGTATTTT	CASSKGARADTQYF
TRBV2	TRBJ2-5	TRBD1	once	TGTGCCAGCCGCATCCGGGACAGGGGAACCCAGTACTTC	CASRIRDRGTQYF
TRBV7-9	TRBJ1-4	TRBD1	few	TGTGCCAGCAGCCGCGTTCCGGGACAGGGCATCACGCGGGAAAAACTGTTTTTT	CASSRVPGQGITREKLFF
TRBV19	TRBJ2-2	NA	NA	TGTGCCAGTAGCTTTACCAGGGATGGGACCGGGGAGCTGTTTTTT	CASSFTRDGTGELFF
TRBV7-9	TRBJ2-7	TRBD1	NA	TGTGCCAGCAGCTTAGCACCAGGACAGGGCGGCTACGAGCAGTACTTC	CASSLAPGQGGYEQYF
TRBV4-3	TRBJ2-1	NA	NA	TGCGCCAGCAGCCACGGTGTTACCTACAATGAGCAGTTCTTC	CASSHGVTYNEQFF
TRBV7-2	TRBJ2-1	TRBD1	many	TGTGCCAGCAGCCTAGGGGGCTATCACAATGAGCAGTTCTTC	CASSLGGYHNEQFF
TRBV11-3	TRBJ2-2	NA	NA	TGTGCCAGCAGCTTAAGAAGCGCTCGAGGCACCGGGGAGCTGTTTTTT	CASSLRSARGTGELFF
TRBV29-1	TRBJ2-7	TRBD2	NA	TGCAGCGTTGTTAGGGCGGGAGTAGGAGAGCAGTACTTC	CSVVRAGVGEQYF
TRBV2	TRBJ2-7	NA	NA	TGTGCCACCAGAACTCAGGAGGGGTACGAGCAGTACTTC	CATRTQEGYEQYF
TRBV9	TRBJ1-4	TRBD1	NA	TGTGCCAGCGGCTGGGGACAGCTTAATGAAAAACTGTTTTTT	CASGWGQLNEKLFF
TRBV29-1	TRBJ2-3	NA	few	TGCAGCGTTGATCCCCTAGCAGGAGCAGATACGCAGTATTTT	CSVDPLAGADTQYF